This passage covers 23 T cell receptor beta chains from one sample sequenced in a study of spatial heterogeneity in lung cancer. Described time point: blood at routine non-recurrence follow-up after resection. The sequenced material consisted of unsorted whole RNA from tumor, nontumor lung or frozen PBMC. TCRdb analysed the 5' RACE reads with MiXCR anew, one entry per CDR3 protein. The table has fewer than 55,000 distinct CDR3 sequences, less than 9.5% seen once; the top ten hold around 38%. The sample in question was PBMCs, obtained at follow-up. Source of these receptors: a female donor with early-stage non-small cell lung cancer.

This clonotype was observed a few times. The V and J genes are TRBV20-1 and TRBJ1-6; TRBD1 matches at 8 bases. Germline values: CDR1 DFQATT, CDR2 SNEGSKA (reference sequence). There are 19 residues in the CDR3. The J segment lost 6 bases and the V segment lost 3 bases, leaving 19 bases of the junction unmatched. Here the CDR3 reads CSARAFVYRGVFGNSPLHF. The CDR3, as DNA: TGCAGTGCTAGGGCCTTCGTTTACAGGGGGGTCTTTGGTAATTCACCCCTCCACTTT.

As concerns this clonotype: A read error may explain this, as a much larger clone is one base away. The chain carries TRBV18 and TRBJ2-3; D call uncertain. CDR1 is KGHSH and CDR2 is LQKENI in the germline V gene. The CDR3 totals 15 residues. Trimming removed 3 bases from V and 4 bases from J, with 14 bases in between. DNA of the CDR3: TGTGCCAGCTCACCGACTCCGACCCGGGCAGATACGCAGTATTTT. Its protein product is CASSPTPTRADTQYF.

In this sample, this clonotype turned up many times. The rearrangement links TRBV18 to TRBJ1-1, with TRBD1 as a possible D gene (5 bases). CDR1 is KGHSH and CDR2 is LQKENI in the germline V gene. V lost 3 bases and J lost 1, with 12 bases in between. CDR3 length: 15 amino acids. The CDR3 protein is CASSPGTTANTEAFF. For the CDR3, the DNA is TGTGCCAGCTCACCGGGGACCACTGCGAACACTGAAGCTTTCTTT. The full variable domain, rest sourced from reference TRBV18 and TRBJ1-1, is NAGVMQNPRHLVRRRGQEARLRCSPMKGHSHVYWYRQLPEEGLKFMVYLQKENIIDESGMPKERFSAEFPKEGPSILRIQQVVRGDSAAYFCASSPGTTANTEAFFGQGTRLTVV.

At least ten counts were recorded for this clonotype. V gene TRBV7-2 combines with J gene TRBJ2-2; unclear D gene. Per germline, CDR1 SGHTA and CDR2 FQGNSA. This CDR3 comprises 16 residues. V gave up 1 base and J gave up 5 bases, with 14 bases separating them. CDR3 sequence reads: CASSLESYFLTGELFF. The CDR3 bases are TGTGCCAGCAGCTTAGAATCCTACTTTCTGACCGGGGAGCTGTTTTTT.

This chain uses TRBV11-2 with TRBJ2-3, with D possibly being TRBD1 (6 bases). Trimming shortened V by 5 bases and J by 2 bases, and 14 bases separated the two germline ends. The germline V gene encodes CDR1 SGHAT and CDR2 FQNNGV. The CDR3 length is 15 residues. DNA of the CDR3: TGTGCCAGCAGCCCCCGGGCAGGGGTCACAGATACGCAGTATTTT. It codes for CASSPRAGVTDTQYF. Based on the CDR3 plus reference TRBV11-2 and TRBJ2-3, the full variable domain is EAGVAQSPRYKIIEKRQSVAFWCNPISGHATLYWYQQILGQGPKLLIQFQNNGVVDDSQLPKDRFSAERLKGVDSTLKIQPAKLEDSAVYLCASSPRAGVTDTQYFGPGTRLTVL.

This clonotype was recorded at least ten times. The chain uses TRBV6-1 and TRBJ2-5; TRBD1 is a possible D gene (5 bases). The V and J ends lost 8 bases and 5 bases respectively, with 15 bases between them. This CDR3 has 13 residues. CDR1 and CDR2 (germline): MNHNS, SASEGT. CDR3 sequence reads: CASRASAGETQYF. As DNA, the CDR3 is TGTGCCAGCCGGGCTTCGGCAGGGGAGACCCAGTACTTC.

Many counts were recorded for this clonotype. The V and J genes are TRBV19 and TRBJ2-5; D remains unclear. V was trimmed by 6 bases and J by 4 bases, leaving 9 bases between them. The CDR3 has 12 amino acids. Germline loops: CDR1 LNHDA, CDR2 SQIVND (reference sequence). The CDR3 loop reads CASRDPSETQYF. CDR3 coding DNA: TGTGCCAGTAGGGACCCATCAGAGACCCAGTACTTC.

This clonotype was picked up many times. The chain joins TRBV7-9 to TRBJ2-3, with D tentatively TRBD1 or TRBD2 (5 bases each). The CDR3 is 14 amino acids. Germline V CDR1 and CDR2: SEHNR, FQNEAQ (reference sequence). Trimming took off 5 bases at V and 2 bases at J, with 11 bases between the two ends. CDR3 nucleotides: TGTGCCAGCAGCCCCTGGGGGTCCACAGATACGCAGTATTTT. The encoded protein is CASSPWGSTDTQYF. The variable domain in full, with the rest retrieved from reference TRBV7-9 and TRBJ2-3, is DTGVSQNPRHKITKRGQNVTFRCDPISEHNRLYWYRQTLGQGPEFLTYFQNEAQLEKSRLLSDRFSAERPKGSFSTLEIQRTEQGDSAMYLCASSPWGSTDTQYFGPGTRLTVL.

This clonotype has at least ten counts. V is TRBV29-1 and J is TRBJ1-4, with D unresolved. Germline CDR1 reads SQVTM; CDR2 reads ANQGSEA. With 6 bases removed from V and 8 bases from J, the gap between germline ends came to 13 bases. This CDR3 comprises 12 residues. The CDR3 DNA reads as TGCAGCGTCCGAATCGGGGAGGAAAAACTGTTTTTT. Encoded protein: CSVRIGEEKLFF.

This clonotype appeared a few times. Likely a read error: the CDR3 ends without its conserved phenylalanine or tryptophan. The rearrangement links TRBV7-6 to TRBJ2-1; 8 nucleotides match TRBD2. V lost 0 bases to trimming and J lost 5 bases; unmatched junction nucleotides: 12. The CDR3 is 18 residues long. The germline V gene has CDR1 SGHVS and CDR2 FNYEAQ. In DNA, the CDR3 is TGTGCCAGCAGCTTAGCCATCTTGGGAGCGGGGGTGAACAATGAGCAGTTCTTA. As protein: CASSLAILGAGVNNEQFL.

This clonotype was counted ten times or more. DNA of the CDR3: TGTGCCAGCAGTCCCATTAGTCCGGACAGGATTGAAGCTTTCTTT. Its translation: CASSPISPDRIEAFF. The V and J genes are TRBV28 and TRBJ1-1, with 7 bases lining up with TRBD1. Looked up from germline, CDR1 is MDHEN and CDR2 is SYDVKM. This CDR3 is 15 amino acids long. Trimming took 5 bases from V and 7 from J; bases not matched to a gene: 13. The full variable domain, completed using reference TRBV28 and TRBJ1-1, is DVKVTQSSRYLVKRTGEKVFLECVQDMDHENMFWYRQDPGLGLRLIYFSYDVKMKEKGDIPEGYSVSREKKERFSLILESASTNQTSMYLCASSPISPDRIEAFFGQGTRLTVV.

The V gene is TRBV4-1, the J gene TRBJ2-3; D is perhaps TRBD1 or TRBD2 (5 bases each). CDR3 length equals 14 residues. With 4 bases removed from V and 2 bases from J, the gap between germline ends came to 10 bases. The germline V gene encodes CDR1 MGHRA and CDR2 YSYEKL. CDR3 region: CASSPRGPTDTQYF. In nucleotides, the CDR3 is TGCGCCAGCAGCCCGAGGGGCCCCACAGATACGCAGTATTTT.

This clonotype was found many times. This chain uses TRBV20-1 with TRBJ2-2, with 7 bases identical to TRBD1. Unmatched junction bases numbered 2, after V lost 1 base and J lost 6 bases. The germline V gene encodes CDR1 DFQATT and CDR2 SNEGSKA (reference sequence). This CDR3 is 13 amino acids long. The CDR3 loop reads CSARAQGPGELFF. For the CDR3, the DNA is TGCAGTGCTAGAGCACAGGGGCCCGGGGAGCTGTTTTTT.

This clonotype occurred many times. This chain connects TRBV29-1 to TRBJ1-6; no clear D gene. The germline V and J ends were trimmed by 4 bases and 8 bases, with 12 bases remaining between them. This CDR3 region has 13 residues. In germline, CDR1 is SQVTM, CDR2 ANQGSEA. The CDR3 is CSVAFGLDSPLHF. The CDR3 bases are TGCAGCGTTGCGTTTGGGCTTGATTCACCCCTCCACTTT.

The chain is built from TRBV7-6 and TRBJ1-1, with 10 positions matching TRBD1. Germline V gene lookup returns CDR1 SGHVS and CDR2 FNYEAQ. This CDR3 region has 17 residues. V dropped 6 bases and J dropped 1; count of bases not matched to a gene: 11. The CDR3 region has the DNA TGTGCCAGCAGTCTTAGGGTGGGGACAGGGGAGAACACTGAAGCTTTCTTT. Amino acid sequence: CASSLRVGTGENTEAFF.

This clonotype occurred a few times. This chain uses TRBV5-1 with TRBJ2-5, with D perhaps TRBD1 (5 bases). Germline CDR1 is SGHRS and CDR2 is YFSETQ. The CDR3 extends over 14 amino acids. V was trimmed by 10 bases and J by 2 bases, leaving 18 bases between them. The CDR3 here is CAPRGSQNQETQYF. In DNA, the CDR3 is TGCGCCCCTAGGGGCAGCCAGAATCAAGAGACCCAGTACTTC.

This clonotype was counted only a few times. The CDR3, as DNA: TGCGCCAGCAGCTTTGGGGGTGGCGGAGAGGAAAAACTGTTTTTT. The encoded protein is CASSFGGGGEEKLFF. The chain carries TRBV5-1 and TRBJ1-4, with D perhaps TRBD1 (5 bases). The CDR3 has 15 residues. V lost 2 bases, J lost 8 bases, and 16 bases lay in between. The germline CDR1 and CDR2 sequences are SGHRS and YFSETQ.

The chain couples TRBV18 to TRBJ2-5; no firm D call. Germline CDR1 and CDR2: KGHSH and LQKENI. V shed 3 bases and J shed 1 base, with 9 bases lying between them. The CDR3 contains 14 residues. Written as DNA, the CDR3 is TGTGCCAGCTCACCCTCCAGGTCCCAAGAGACCCAGTACTTC. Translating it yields CASSPSRSQETQYF.

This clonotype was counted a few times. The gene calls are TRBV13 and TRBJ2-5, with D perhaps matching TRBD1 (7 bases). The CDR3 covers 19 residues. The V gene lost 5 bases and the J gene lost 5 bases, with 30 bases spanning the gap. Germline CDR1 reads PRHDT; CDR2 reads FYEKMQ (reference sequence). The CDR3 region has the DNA TGTGCCAGCAGCGGAGGGCTTGTTACAGGGGAAGGTTTAAGGGAGACCCAGTACTTC. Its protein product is CASSGGLVTGEGLRETQYF.

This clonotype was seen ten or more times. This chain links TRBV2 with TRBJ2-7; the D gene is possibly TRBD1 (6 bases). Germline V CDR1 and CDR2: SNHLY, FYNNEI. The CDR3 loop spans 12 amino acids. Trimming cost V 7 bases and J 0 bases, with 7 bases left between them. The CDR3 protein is CASNRDSYEQYF. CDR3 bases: TGTGCCAGCAACAGGGACTCCTACGAGCAGTACTTC.

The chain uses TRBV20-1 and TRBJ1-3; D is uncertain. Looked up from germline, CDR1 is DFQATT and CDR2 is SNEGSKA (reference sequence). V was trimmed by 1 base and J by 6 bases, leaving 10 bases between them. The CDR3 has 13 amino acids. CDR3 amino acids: CSARGGPENTIYF. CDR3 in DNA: TGCAGTGCTAGAGGAGGGCCTGAAAACACCATATATTTT.

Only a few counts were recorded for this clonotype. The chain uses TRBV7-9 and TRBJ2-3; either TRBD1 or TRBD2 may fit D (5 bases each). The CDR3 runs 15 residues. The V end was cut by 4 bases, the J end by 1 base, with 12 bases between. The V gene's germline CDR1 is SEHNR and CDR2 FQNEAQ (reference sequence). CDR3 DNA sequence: TGTGCCAGCAGCTCCCGGGGCAGCGGCACAGATACGCAGTATTTT. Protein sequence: CASSSRGSGTDTQYF.

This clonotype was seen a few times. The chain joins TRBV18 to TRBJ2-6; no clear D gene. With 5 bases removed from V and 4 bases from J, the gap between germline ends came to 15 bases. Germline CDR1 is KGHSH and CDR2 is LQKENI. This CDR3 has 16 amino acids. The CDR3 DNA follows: TGTGCCAGCTCAGTCAGCGTATCCCCCGGGGCCAACGTCCTGACTTTC. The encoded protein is CASSVSVSPGANVLTF. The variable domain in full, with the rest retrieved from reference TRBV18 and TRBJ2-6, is NAGVMQNPRHLVRRRGQEARLRCSPMKGHSHVYWYRQLPEEGLKFMVYLQKENIIDESGMPKERFSAEFPKEGPSILRIQQVVRGDSAAYFCASSVSVSPGANVLTFGAGSRLTVL.